This T cell receptor (beta chain) originates from a study of blood T cell repertoires in COVID-19. Turning to the study itself: The United States, Italy and Spain provided the acute and convalescent COVID-19 samples.

From germline, CDR1 is SQVTM and CDR2 ANQGSEA. CDR3 length equals 14 residues. The V segment lost 5 bases and the J segment 1 base; nucleotides outside the gene matches: 4. Per the authors' pipeline: For nucleated cells, counts were estimated from reference gene primer amplification. Only in-frame clones appear in the TCRdb table, and some are missing; sequencing was by immunoSEQ multiplex PCR. That table supplies the V and J calls and clone size; D and trimming were determined from the DNA. The table has fewer than 350,000 clones, around 87% seen once. This clonotype was obtained from a woman aged 30 to 39 who had recovered from COVID-19. The chain has TRBV29-1 and TRBJ2-4; 8 bases match TRBD2. Sequencing input: peripheral blood. The CDR3 bases are TGCAGCGTTCGCGCGGGAGGTGCCAAAAACATTCAGTACTTC. Translation gives CSVRAGGAKNIQYF.